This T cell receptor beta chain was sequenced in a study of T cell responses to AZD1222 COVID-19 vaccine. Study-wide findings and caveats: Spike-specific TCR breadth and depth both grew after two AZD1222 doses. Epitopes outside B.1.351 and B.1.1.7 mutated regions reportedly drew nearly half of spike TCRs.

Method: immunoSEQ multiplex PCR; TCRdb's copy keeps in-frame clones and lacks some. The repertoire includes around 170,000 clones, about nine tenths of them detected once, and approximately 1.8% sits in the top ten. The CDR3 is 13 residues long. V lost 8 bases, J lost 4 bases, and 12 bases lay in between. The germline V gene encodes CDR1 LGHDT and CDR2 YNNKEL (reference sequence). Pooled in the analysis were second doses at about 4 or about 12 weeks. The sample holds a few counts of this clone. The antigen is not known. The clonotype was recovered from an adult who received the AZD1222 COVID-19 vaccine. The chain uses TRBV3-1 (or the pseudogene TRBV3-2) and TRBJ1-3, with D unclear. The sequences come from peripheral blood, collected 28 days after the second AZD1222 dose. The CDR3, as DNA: TGTGCCAGCCGGCAGAGCAACGGAAACACCATATATTTT. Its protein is CASRQSNGNTIYF.